Each of the 31 T cell receptor beta chains below was sequenced from the same sample in a study of Ad26.COV2.S vaccination and SARS-CoV-2 variants. Measured with immunoSEQ multiplex PCR; TCRdb has only the in-frame clones, and not every one. The sample has roughly 390,000 clones, around 85% seen once. Treatment here: roughly 20 received Ad26.COV2.S at low or high dose, single or two shots; roughly five received placebo; per-sample allocation not given. Specimen acquisition occurred on day 63 following the initial vaccine or placebo injection. Sequencing used peripheral blood, obtained in a trial of Ad26.COV2.S vaccine versus placebo. These receptors came from a person aged 18-65 years who received the Ad26.COV2.S COVID-19 vaccine or a placebo.

The chain has TRBV10-3 and TRBJ2-7, with D perhaps TRBD2 (6 bases). V dropped 0 bases and J dropped 9 bases, with 15 bases sitting between them. This CDR3 spans 14 amino acids. Germline CDR1 ENHRY, CDR2 SYGVKD. The CDR3 loop reads CAISESGGEDRQYF. The CDR3 region has the DNA TGTGCCATCAGTGAGTCAGGCGGGGAAGACCGGCAGTACTTC.

The chain combines TRBV19 with TRBJ2-3, with 9 bases aligning to TRBD1. Trimming took 4 bases from V and 2 from J; bases not matched to a gene: 4. From germline, CDR1 is LNHDA and CDR2 SQIVND (reference sequence). The CDR3 has 15 amino acids. CDR3 DNA sequence: TGTGCCAGTAGTAGAAGGGACAGGGACACAGATACGCAGTATTTT. This codes for CASSRRDRDTDTQYF.

The chain uses TRBV9 and TRBJ2-3, with TRBD2 matching over 8 bases. Trimming took 0 bases from V and 1 from J; bases not matched to a gene: 1. CDR1 SGDLS and CDR2 YYNGEE come from the germline V gene. The CDR3 runs 15 residues. DNA for the CDR3: TGTGCCAGCAGCGTAGCGGGGGGGCGCACAGATACGCAGTATTTT. It yields the protein CASSVAGGRTDTQYF.

The chain employs TRBV6-5 and TRBJ1-1; no clear D. V dropped 5 bases and J dropped 2 bases, with 12 bases sitting between them. Per the germline V gene, CDR1 is MNHEY and CDR2 is SVGAGI. The CDR3 is made up of 14 amino acids. In DNA form, the CDR3 reads TGTGCCAGCAGTCACCGACGGGGAAACACTGAAGCTTTCTTT. Residues: CASSHRRGNTEAFF.

This clone was detected only once. Other DNA sequences within the sample encode an identical CDR3. The chain links TRBV7-2 to TRBJ2-5; perhaps D is TRBD1 or TRBD2 (5 bases each). The CDR3 has 13 amino acids. The germline V gene encodes CDR1 SGHTA and CDR2 FQGNSA. Trimming stripped 6 bases from V and 1 base from J, with 9 bases between. CDR3 in amino acids: CASSLGAQETQYF. CDR3 in DNA: TGTGCCAGCAGTCTCGGGGCCCAAGAGACCCAGTACTTC.

The chain couples TRBV7-2 to TRBJ1-2; the match to TRBD1 covers 9 bases. CDR3 length equals 14 residues. Germline CDR1 is SGHTA and CDR2 is FQGNSA. Trimming took 4 bases from V and 3 from J; bases not matched to a gene: 3. The CDR3 bases are TGTGCCAGCAGCTCACAGGGGGCGGACTATGGCTACACCTTC. It codes for CASSSQGADYGYTF.

The chain is built from TRBV4-3 and TRBJ1-4, with a possible D match to TRBD1 (5 bases). The CDR3 consists of 15 residues. Between the trimmed V and J ends, which lost 0 bases and 8 bases, there was a span of 13 bases. Germline CDR1 and CDR2: LGHNA and YSLEER. The DNA for the CDR3 is TGCGCCAGCAGCCAAGATCGGGGACGACGAGAAAAACTGTTTTTT. Protein: CASSQDRGRREKLFF.

The V gene is TRBV24-1, the J gene TRBJ2-2; D gene ambiguous. The CDR3 is 11 residues long. The ends were cut back, 9 bases at V and 4 bases at J, with 5 bases in the middle. CDR1 is KGHDR, CDR2 SFDVKD, per germline. In DNA, the CDR3 is TGTGCCACCTCGGGCACCGGGGAGCTGTTTTTT. Residues: CATSGTGELFF.

The chain employs TRBV10-2 and TRBJ1-2; D possibly corresponds to TRBD1 (6 bases). The CDR3 length is 19 residues. The germline V and J ends were trimmed by 0 bases and 5 bases, with 25 bases remaining between them. Germline CDR1 reads WSHSY; CDR2 reads SAAADI. CDR3 residues: CASSESRRGLLRKGYGYTF. The DNA for the CDR3 is TGCGCCAGCAGTGAGTCAAGAAGGGGGTTACTCAGGAAAGGGTATGGCTACACCTTC.

The rearrangement links TRBV6-2 or TRBV6-3 to TRBJ1-3; a possible D gene is TRBD1 (6 bases). The CDR3 is 16 amino acids. Germline V gene lookup returns CDR1 MNHEY and CDR2 SVGEGT. Trimming shortened V by 5 bases and J by 0 bases, and 14 bases separated the two germline ends. The CDR3 region has the DNA TGTGCCAGCAGTCCCGACAGGCCGGCCTCTGGAAACACCATATATTTT. Protein product: CASSPDRPASGNTIYF.

The chain employs TRBV18 and TRBJ2-1, with D maybe TRBD1 (6 bases). This CDR3 is 17 amino acids long. Trimming shortened V by 2 bases and J by 10 bases, and 24 bases separated the two germline ends. Looked up from germline, CDR1 is KGHSH and CDR2 is LQKENI. The CDR3 reads CASSPGQSLGLGAEQFF. CDR3 coding DNA: TGTGCCAGCTCACCAGGACAATCCTTGGGGTTGGGGGCGGAGCAGTTCTTC.

The J gene is TRBJ1-1, the V gene TRBV7-2; possible D gene TRBD1, 5 bases. The CDR3 loop spans 16 amino acids. CDR1 is SGHTA and CDR2 is FQGNSA in the germline V gene. V lost 5 bases to trimming and J lost 5 bases, with 21 bases between them. CDR3 in DNA: TGTGCCAGCAGCCCACCCCCGGAGGGGAAAGGGACTGAAGCTTTCTTT. This translates into CASSPPPEGKGTEAFF.

This clone was recorded only once. V gene TRBV29-1 combines with J gene TRBJ1-1; weak D call: TRBD1 (5 bases). Trimming shortened V by 5 bases and J by 0 bases, and 10 bases separated the two germline ends. This CDR3 region has 13 residues. Germline values: CDR1 SQVTM, CDR2 ANQGSEA. The CDR3 sequence is CSVSQVMNTEAFF. In nucleotides, the CDR3 is TGCAGCGTTTCACAGGTTATGAACACTGAAGCTTTCTTT.

The chain recombines TRBV2 with TRBJ1-1; TRBD1 might be the D (6 bases). Trimming removed 6 bases at V and 4 bases at J, with 18 bases between. The CDR3 loop spans 15 amino acids. Germline V CDR1 and CDR2: SNHLY, FYNNEI. The chain's CDR3 is CASRGGRGAGTEAFF. The CDR3 coding sequence is TGTGCCAGCAGGGGAGGCAGGGGAGCTGGCACTGAAGCTTTCTTT.

The chain is built from TRBV7-9 and TRBJ2-2, with 7 bases matching TRBD1. CDR1 and CDR2 (germline): SEHNR, FQNEAQ (reference sequence). The CDR3 has 15 amino acids. Losses at the gene ends were 5 bases for V and 1 base for J; bases not matched to a gene: 4. CDR3 coding DNA: TGTGCCAGCAGCACCCGACAGGGGAACACCGGGGAGCTGTTTTTT. It yields the protein CASSTRQGNTGELFF. The whole variable domain, remainder taken from reference TRBV7-9 and TRBJ2-2, is DTGVSQNPRHKITKRGQNVTFRCDPISEHNRLYWYRQTLGQGPEFLTYFQNEAQLEKSRLLSDRFSAERPKGSFSTLEIQRTEQGDSAMYLCASSTRQGNTGELFFGEGSRLTVL.

The chain couples TRBV7-2 to TRBJ2-5; D is unclear. Trimming cost V 2 bases and J 4 bases, with 11 bases left between them. Per the germline V gene, CDR1 is SGHTA and CDR2 is FQGNSA. The CDR3 covers 14 residues. CDR3 region: CASSLLLAGETQYF. DNA for the CDR3: TGTGCCAGCAGCTTACTCTTGGCAGGAGAGACCCAGTACTTC.

This chain joins TRBV19 and TRBJ1-5; D is undetermined. Trimming took off 3 bases at V and 5 bases at J, with 8 bases between the two ends. The length of the CDR3 is 13 residues. Germline V gives CDR1 LNHDA, CDR2 SQIVND (reference sequence). CDR3 DNA: TGTGCCAGTAGTATCTGGGGTGATCAGCCCCAGCATTTT. Protein product: CASSIWGDQPQHF.

The V and J genes are TRBV7-9 and TRBJ1-2, with a weak D call TRBD1 (6 bases). Germline V gene lookup returns CDR1 SEHNR and CDR2 FQNEAQ (reference sequence). Trimming removed 2 bases from V and 4 bases from J, with 8 bases in between. The CDR3 totals 13 residues. CDR3 region: CASSLSQGYGYTF. In DNA form, the CDR3 reads TGTGCCAGCAGCTTATCACAGGGCTATGGCTACACCTTC.

The chain has TRBV9 and TRBJ1-4; D not resolved. V lost 1 base and J lost 7, with 11 bases in between. The germline V gene encodes CDR1 SGDLS and CDR2 YYNGEE. The CDR3 loop spans 14 amino acids. Here the CDR3 DNA reads TGTGCCAGCAGCGTAAAGGGTGAAGGTGAAAAACTGTTTTTT. Its protein product is CASSVKGEGEKLFF.

V usage is TRBV11-2 and J usage is TRBJ1-4; TRBD1 aligns across 7 bases. Germline CDR1 reads SGHAT; CDR2 reads FQNNGV. The CDR3 has 16 amino acids. V lost 1 base and J lost 8; bases outside the gene matches: 10. DNA of the CDR3: TGTGCCAGCAGCTTAGCTCCCACAGGGGTTTCAGAAAAACTGTTTTTT. It specifies CASSLAPTGVSEKLFF.

The J gene is TRBJ1-1, the V gene TRBV7-9; TRBD1 matches at 10 bases. V lost 5 bases, J lost 1 base, and 7 bases stayed unmatched. From germline, CDR1 is SEHNR and CDR2 FQNEAQ (reference sequence). The CDR3 has 16 residues. CDR3 amino acids: CASSKGTGATNTEAFF. The CDR3 coding sequence is TGTGCCAGCAGCAAAGGGACAGGGGCTACGAACACTGAAGCTTTCTTT.

The chain has TRBV4-1 and TRBJ1-3, with D perhaps matching TRBD1 (5 bases). V lost 1 base, J lost 4 bases, and 11 bases lay in between. Germline V gene lookup returns CDR1 MGHRA and CDR2 YSYEKL. The CDR3 contains 15 residues. The CDR3 reads CASSQVRGVGNTIYF. The CDR3 nucleotides are TGCGCCAGCAGCCAAGTCCGGGGCGTAGGAAACACCATATATTTT.

The genes are TRBV6-5 and TRBJ2-3; 7 bases are shared with TRBD2. V lost 8 bases to trimming and J lost 6 bases; unmatched junction nucleotides: 8. In germline, CDR1 is MNHEY, CDR2 SVGAGI. This CDR3 is 13 amino acids long. CDR3 sequence reads: CASRLSGEDTQYF. The CDR3 nucleotides are TGTGCCAGCCGCCTCAGCGGGGAGGATACGCAGTATTTT.

The gene calls are TRBV6-6 and TRBJ1-5, with D unresolved. Trimming took off 7 bases at V and 0 bases at J, with 10 bases between the two ends. The CDR3 has 14 residues. Per germline, CDR1 MNHNY and CDR2 SVGAGI (reference sequence). This CDR3 reads CASTLGNSNQPQHF. The CDR3 bases are TGTGCCAGCACCCTGGGAAATAGCAATCAGCCCCAGCATTTT.

The genes are TRBV5-4 and TRBJ1-4; 8 bases map to TRBD1. The CDR3 runs 16 residues. V lost 4 bases and J lost 7; bases outside the gene matches: 12. The germline V gene encodes CDR1 SGHNT and CDR2 YYREEE (reference sequence). CDR3 coding DNA: TGTGCCAGCAGCCGGGGATCCGGGACAGGAGGTGAAAAACTGTTTTTT. Residues: CASSRGSGTGGEKLFF. Full variable domain (missing parts from reference TRBV5-4 and TRBJ1-4): ETGVTQSPTHLIKTRGQQVTLRCSSQSGHNTVSWYQQALGQGPQFIFQYYREEENGRGNFPPRFSGLQFPNYSSELNVNALELDDSALYLCASSRGSGTGGEKLFFGSGTQLSVL.

This clone occurred many times. The chain joins TRBV7-8 to TRBJ2-3; no reliable D call. The CDR3 totals 16 residues. Germline V lookup: CDR1 SGHVS, CDR2 FQNEAQ. V was cut by 10 bases and J by 7 bases, with 27 bases left in between. The DNA for the CDR3 is TGTGCCATCCGGGTCCTTGGCCCGGGCGGTAAGAATACGCAGTATTTT. Its translation: CAIRVLGPGGKNTQYF.

V and J are TRBV27 and TRBJ2-6; D possibly matches TRBD1 or TRBD2 (5 bases each). Trimming stripped 5 bases from V and 2 bases from J, with 7 bases between. There are 14 residues in the CDR3. The germline V gene has CDR1 MNHEY and CDR2 SMNVEV (reference sequence). In DNA form, the CDR3 reads TGTGCCAGCAGTAGGGGAGCTGGGGCCAACGTCCTGACTTTC. Its protein is CASSRGAGANVLTF.

The rearrangement uses TRBV6-5 and TRBJ2-2; the D gene is possibly TRBD2 (6 bases). The CDR3 length is 16 residues. Looked up from germline, CDR1 is MNHEY and CDR2 is SVGAGI. V was clipped by 3 bases and J by 0 bases, with 11 bases between them. CDR3 sequence reads: CASSYRGGTNTGELFF. The DNA for the CDR3 is TGTGCCAGCAGTTATCGGGGCGGGACGAACACCGGGGAGCTGTTTTTT.

The J gene is TRBJ2-3, the V gene TRBV7-9, with unresolved D. Trimming shortened V by 7 bases and J by 4 bases, and 9 bases separated the two germline ends. CDR1 SEHNR and CDR2 FQNEAQ come from the germline V gene (reference sequence). The CDR3 runs 12 residues. The CDR3 here is CASTLRADTQYF. For the CDR3, the DNA is TGTGCCAGCACCCTACGGGCAGATACGCAGTATTTT.

The CDR3 nucleotides read TGTGCCAGCAGCCCGAGGGGGACGAACACCGGGGAGCTGTTTTTT. This gives the protein CASSPRGTNTGELFF. The J gene is TRBJ2-2, the V gene TRBV7-2; D might be TRBD1 (6 bases). The CDR3 spans 15 residues. V lost 5 bases and J lost 0, with 10 bases in between. The germline V gene encodes CDR1 SGHTA and CDR2 FQGNSA.

The chain carries TRBV4-3 and TRBJ1-3, with D possibly matching TRBD1 (5 bases). The germline V gene encodes CDR1 LGHNA and CDR2 YSLEER. The CDR3 contains 16 residues. V was pared by 4 bases and J by 3 bases, with 16 bases between. DNA of the CDR3: TGCGCCAGCAGCCCAAGCCAGGGAGGGATTGGAAACACCATATATTTT. Its protein product is CASSPSQGGIGNTIYF.